These 29 T cell receptor beta chains share one sample of origin, sequenced in a study of shared clonotypes between healthy human individuals. This table comes from immunoSEQ multiplex PCR, and its TCRdb copy is limited to in-frame clones, with some not included. The repertoire holds about 590,000 clones, about 95% seen once, with approximately 0.1% in the top ten. CD45RO-negative CD8 cells positively selected for CCR7 made up the naive population, which excluded terminally differentiated effector memory CD45RA+ cells. Specimen: naive CD8+ T cells sorted from blood. The receptors were gathered from a woman aged 25 to 39 in good health.

This clone appeared once. The chain uses TRBV19 and TRBJ2-7, with D possibly being TRBD2 (5 bases). Germline V gives CDR1 LNHDA, CDR2 SQIVND (reference sequence). Trimming removed 7 bases at V and 4 bases at J, with 14 bases between. CDR3 length: 13 residues. In DNA, the CDR3 is TGTGCCAGTAATGACGATCCGGGGTACGAGCAGTACTTC. Its protein product is CASNDDPGYEQYF.

The V and J genes are TRBV5-6 and TRBJ1-2; no firm D call. This CDR3 spans 15 amino acids. Germline assignment: CDR1 SGHDT and CDR2 YYEEEE. V was pared by 3 bases and J by 6 bases, with 18 bases between. The CDR3 sequence is CASSSNRRMRDGYTF. CDR3 in DNA: TGTGCCAGCAGCTCCAATCGGCGGATGCGAGATGGCTACACCTTC. Combining the CDR3 with reference TRBV5-6 and TRBJ1-2 gives the whole variable domain DAGVTQSPTHLIKTRGQQVTLRCSPKSGHDTVSWYQQALGQGPQFIFQYYEEEERQRGNFPDRFSGHQFPNYSSELNVNALLLGDSALYLCASSSNRRMRDGYTFGSGTRLTVV.

A single count supports this clone. The chain joins TRBV6-1 to TRBJ2-7, with 7 positions matching TRBD1. With 2 bases clipped from V and 2 bases from J, the junction kept 3 bases outside the gene matches. This CDR3 spans 14 amino acids. CDR1 and CDR2 from the germline V gene are MNHNS and SASEGT. CDR3 residues: CASSENTGAYEQYF. The DNA for the CDR3 is TGTGCCAGCAGTGAAAACACAGGGGCCTACGAGCAGTACTTC.

The chain employs TRBV28 and TRBJ2-7, with 7 bases aligning to TRBD1. The CDR3 runs to 14 residues. V trimming: 5 bases; J trimming: 6 bases; junction bases outside the gene matches: 10. Germline V lookup: CDR1 MDHEN, CDR2 SYDVKM. The CDR3 nucleotides read TGTGCCAGCAGTCCGGGGACAGACCAACGCGAGCAGTACTTC. Amino acid sequence: CASSPGTDQREQYF.

The chain has TRBV7-9 and TRBJ2-5; 7 bases are shared with TRBD1. The CDR3 covers 15 residues. Germline values: CDR1 SEHNR, CDR2 FQNEAQ (reference sequence). Unmatched junction bases numbered 8, after V lost 5 bases and J lost 2 bases. CDR3 sequence reads: CASSRTGERQETQYF. The CDR3 DNA is TGTGCCAGCAGCCGAACAGGGGAGAGACAAGAGACCCAGTACTTC.

This sequence joins TRBV6-5 and TRBJ2-6; D is uncertain. The CDR3 has 13 residues. V was clipped by 5 bases and J by 1 base, with 3 bases between them. Germline-derived CDR1 and CDR2 are MNHEY and SVGAGI. CDR3 sequence: CASSLSGANVLTF. As DNA, the CDR3 is TGTGCCAGCAGTCTGTCTGGGGCCAACGTCCTGACTTTC.

In DNA, the CDR3 is TGTGCCAGCAGTTTATTAGGGCAGGGAACGAATGAGCAGTTCTTC. Its protein is CASSLLGQGTNEQFF. V and J are TRBV28 and TRBJ2-1, with D possibly being TRBD1 (5 bases). Germline CDR1 MDHEN, CDR2 SYDVKM. The CDR3 covers 15 residues. V lost 1 base, J lost 7 bases, and 14 bases lay in between.

V gene TRBV7-9 combines with J gene TRBJ2-1, with 7 bases fitting TRBD1. CDR1 and CDR2 from the germline V gene are SEHNR and FQNEAQ (reference sequence). This CDR3 contains 15 residues. J lost 2 bases, V lost 2 bases, and 3 bases had no gene match. The CDR3 loop is CASSLYRGTYNEQFF. In nucleotides, the CDR3 is TGTGCCAGCAGCTTATACAGGGGTACCTACAATGAGCAGTTCTTC.

This clone was detected only once. The chain recombines TRBV27 with TRBJ1-1; no clear D. The CDR3 is made up of 14 amino acids. The V and J ends lost 10 bases and 0 bases respectively, with 15 bases between them. Looked up from germline, CDR1 is MNHEY and CDR2 is SMNVEV (reference sequence). The CDR3: CATRPGGLNTEAFF. In DNA, the CDR3 is TGTGCCACCAGACCCGGAGGTTTGAACACTGAAGCTTTCTTT.

V and J are TRBV5-1 and TRBJ1-3, with D uncertain. V gave up 4 bases and J gave up 4 bases, with 3 bases separating them. Per germline, CDR1 SGHRS and CDR2 YFSETQ. CDR3 length: 11 residues. As DNA, the CDR3 is TGCGCCAGCAGCATGGGAAACACCATATATTTT. It yields the protein CASSMGNTIYF.

The genes are TRBV6-6 and TRBJ1-1; 8 bases are a match to TRBD1. Germline V gives CDR1 MNHNY, CDR2 SVGAGI (reference sequence). Trimming removed 0 bases from V and 11 bases from J; junction bases left unmatched: 5. The CDR3 has 13 residues. The CDR3 sequence is CASSYSRTGRAFF. For the CDR3, the DNA is TGTGCCAGCAGTTACTCGAGGACAGGGAGGGCTTTCTTT.

The chain is built from TRBV7-8 and TRBJ2-7; the D gene is possibly TRBD1 (7 bases). The CDR3 extends over 18 amino acids. With 0 bases removed from V and 4 bases from J, the gap between germline ends came to 22 bases. Per the germline V gene, CDR1 is SGHVS and CDR2 is FQNEAQ. CDR3 DNA: TGTGCCAGCAGCTTAGCTTTAATCGGGGGACAGTACTTGTACGAGCAGTACTTC. Translating gives CASSLALIGGQYLYEQYF.

This chain joins TRBV9 and TRBJ2-7, with D unclear. There are 13 residues in the CDR3. Trimming cost V 0 bases and J 3 bases, with 7 bases left between them. The germline CDR1 and CDR2 sequences are SGDLS and YYNGEE. The CDR3: CASSVEVNYEQYF. The CDR3 DNA is TGTGCCAGCAGCGTAGAAGTTAACTACGAGCAGTACTTC.

This rearrangement joins TRBV11-2 to TRBJ2-7, with 9 bases matching TRBD1. V dropped 5 bases and J dropped 3; count of bases not matched to a gene: 11. The CDR3 contains 16 residues. CDR1 and CDR2 from the germline V gene are SGHAT and FQNNGV. The CDR3 region has the DNA TGTGCCAGCAGCCACGGACAGGGGCCAGCAGGCTACGAGCAGTACTTC. This translates into CASSHGQGPAGYEQYF.

The genes are TRBV6-5 and TRBJ2-5; TRBD1 matches 8 bases. The J call is doubtful: the DNA matches TRBJ2-7 better. Per germline, CDR1 MNHEY and CDR2 SVGAGI. CDR3 length equals 14 residues. As DNA, the CDR3 is TGTGCCAGCAGCCTTGGACAGGGACCCTACGAGCAGTACTTC. Translating gives CASSLGQGPYEQYF.

The chain carries TRBV7-2 and TRBJ2-1; D remains unclear. Germline values: CDR1 SGHTA, CDR2 FQGNSA. Trimming took off 3 bases at V and 0 bases at J, with 6 bases between the two ends. This CDR3 comprises 14 residues. CDR3 protein: CASSLISSYNEQFF. In DNA, the CDR3 is TGTGCCAGCAGCTTGATTAGCTCCTACAATGAGCAGTTCTTC. The whole variable domain, remainder taken from reference TRBV7-2 and TRBJ2-1, is GAGVSQSPSNKVTEKGKDVELRCDPISGHTALYWYRQSLGQGLEFLIYFQGNSAPDKSGLPSDRFSAERTGGSVSTLTIQRTQQEDSAVYLCASSLISSYNEQFFGPGTRLTVL.

About this clone itself: The sample contains more than one DNA sequence encoding this CDR3. The gene calls are TRBV30 and TRBJ2-2, with D uncertain. The CDR3 totals 11 residues. Per the germline V gene, CDR1 is GTSNPN and CDR2 is SVGIG (reference sequence). V was clipped by 1 base and J by 5 bases, with 2 bases between them. The CDR3 nucleotides read TGTGCCTGGAGTGGGACCGGGGAGCTGTTTTTT. This sequence encodes CAWSGTGELFF.

The chain has TRBV5-1 and TRBJ2-7; 10 positions match TRBD2. The V segment lost 3 bases and the J segment 2 bases; nucleotides outside the gene matches: 8. There are 16 residues in the CDR3. Germline lookup yields CDR1 SGHRS and CDR2 YFSETQ. CDR3 DNA sequence: TGCGCCAGCAGCTGGGGGGTAGCGGGAGGCCCCTACGAGCAGTACTTC. It yields the protein CASSWGVAGGPYEQYF.

The chain has TRBV7-8 and TRBJ1-2; D is unresolved. Trimming cost V 1 base and J 0 bases, with 12 bases left between them. This CDR3 is 16 amino acids long. In germline, CDR1 is SGHVS, CDR2 FQNEAQ. The CDR3: CASSLGLADPNYGYTF. The CDR3 bases are TGTGCCAGCAGCTTAGGGCTGGCGGACCCTAACTATGGCTACACCTTC.

This chain connects TRBV7-8 to TRBJ1-4; 8 nucleotides match TRBD1. Trimming at V came to 5 bases and at J to 6 bases, leaving 11 bases not matched to a gene. The CDR3 covers 16 residues. Germline V gene data show CDR1 as SGHVS and CDR2 as FQNEAQ. Here the CDR3 DNA reads TGTGCCAGCAGCCTAATCCCCAGGGGGCAAGATGAAAAACTGTTTTTT. Translated: CASSLIPRGQDEKLFF.

The J gene is TRBJ1-2, the V gene TRBV30; TRBD1 might be the D (5 bases). The ends were cut back, 8 bases at V and 7 bases at J, with 20 bases in the middle. This CDR3 comprises 13 residues. Germline V gene data show CDR1 as GTSNPN and CDR2 as SVGIG (reference sequence). The CDR3 sequence is CALSTASGPGYTF. The CDR3 coding sequence is TGTGCCCTCTCGACAGCTTCGGGCCCTGGCTACACCTTC.

The chain uses TRBV4-1 and TRBJ2-1; D is uncertain. The germline V and J ends were trimmed by 0 bases and 4 bases, with 13 bases remaining between them. This CDR3 is built from 16 residues. Germline V lookup: CDR1 MGHRA, CDR2 YSYEKL. CDR3 protein: CASSQDPLPNYNEQFF. CDR3 bases: TGCGCCAGCAGCCAAGATCCGCTCCCCAATTACAATGAGCAGTTCTTC.

The chain links TRBV9 to TRBJ2-7, with TRBD1 as a possible D gene (5 bases). The CDR3 is made up of 13 amino acids. The V end was cut by 2 bases, the J end by 3 bases, with 9 bases between. From germline, CDR1 is SGDLS and CDR2 YYNGEE. The chain's CDR3 is CASSVTANYEQYF. CDR3 DNA sequence: TGTGCCAGCAGCGTGACAGCCAACTACGAGCAGTACTTC.

V gene TRBV12-5 combines with J gene TRBJ2-2; D remains unclear. Germline CDR1 LGHNT, CDR2 FRNRAP. Trimming took off 0 bases at V and 2 bases at J, with 13 bases between the two ends. The CDR3 length is 17 residues. The CDR3 here is CASGLVHGRSNTGELFF. As DNA, the CDR3 is TGTGCTAGTGGTTTGGTACATGGGCGGAGCAACACCGGGGAGCTGTTTTTT.

The chain has TRBV5-4 and TRBJ2-7, with D perhaps given as TRBD1 or TRBD2 (5 bases each). Germline V CDR1 and CDR2: SGHNT, YYREEE (reference sequence). V lost 0 bases to trimming and J lost 3 bases, with 16 bases between them. The CDR3 loop spans 16 amino acids. The CDR3 DNA reads as TGTGCCAGCAGCTTGGGGGCCCGTGGGGGTTACTACGAGCAGTACTTC. Translated, it gives CASSLGARGGYYEQYF.

The chain couples TRBV10-2 to TRBJ2-7; no firm D call. Germline V gives CDR1 WSHSY, CDR2 SAAADI. The CDR3 is 12 residues long. V was clipped by 10 bases and J by 2 bases, with 12 bases between them. This CDR3 reads CAKWLETYEQYF. The CDR3 nucleotides read TGCGCCAAATGGCTGGAAACCTACGAGCAGTACTTC.

Only one count was recorded for this clone. The same CDR3 is also encoded by other DNA sequences in this sample. V and J are TRBV27 and TRBJ1-5, with D possibly matching TRBD1 (5 bases). This CDR3 contains 14 residues. The ends were cut back, 5 bases at V and 4 bases at J, with 12 bases in the middle. In germline, CDR1 is MNHEY, CDR2 SMNVEV (reference sequence). CDR3 sequence: CASSLRDGNQPQHF. The CDR3, as DNA: TGTGCCAGCAGTCTCAGGGATGGGAATCAGCCCCAGCATTTT.

The chain joins TRBV7-9 to TRBJ2-2, with a tentative D call TRBD2 (5 bases). CDR1 is SEHNR, CDR2 FQNEAQ, per germline (reference sequence). V lost 5 bases and J lost 1, with 20 bases in between. CDR3 size: 18 residues. This CDR3 is CASSRLSTYGGNTGELFF. The CDR3 DNA reads as TGTGCCAGCAGCCGGCTGTCGACTTATGGAGGGAACACCGGGGAGCTGTTTTTT.

This sequence joins TRBV11-2 and TRBJ2-7; weak D call: TRBD1 (6 bases). The V end lost 7 bases, the J end lost 1 base, and 14 bases lay between the germline ends. The CDR3 sequence is 14 residues long. Germline-derived CDR1 and CDR2 are SGHAT and FQNNGV. The CDR3 here is CASTRPGTSYEQYF. CDR3 coding DNA: TGTGCCAGCACCCGTCCCGGGACATCCTACGAGCAGTACTTC.